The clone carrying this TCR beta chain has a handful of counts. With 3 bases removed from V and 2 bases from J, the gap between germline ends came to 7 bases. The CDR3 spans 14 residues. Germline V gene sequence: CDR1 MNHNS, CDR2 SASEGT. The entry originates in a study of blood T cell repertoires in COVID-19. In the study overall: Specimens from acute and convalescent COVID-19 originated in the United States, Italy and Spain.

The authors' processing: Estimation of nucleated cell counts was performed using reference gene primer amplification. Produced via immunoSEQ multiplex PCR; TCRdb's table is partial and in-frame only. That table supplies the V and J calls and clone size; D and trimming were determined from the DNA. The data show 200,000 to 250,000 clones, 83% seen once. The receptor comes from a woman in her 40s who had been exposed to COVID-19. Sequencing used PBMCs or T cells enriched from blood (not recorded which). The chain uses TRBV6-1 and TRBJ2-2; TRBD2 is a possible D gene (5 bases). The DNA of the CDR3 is TGTGCCAGCAGTGAGCGGGCCAACACCGGGGAGCTGTTTTTT. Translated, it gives CASSERANTGELFF.